Listed below are T cell receptor beta chains from one sample, sequenced in a study of shared clonotypes between healthy human individuals. The assay was immunoSEQ multiplex PCR, and TCRdb's table has in-frame clones only and misses some. The sample records approximately 97,000 clones, 65% to 70% being singletons. Sequencing input: memory CD8+ T cells sorted from blood. Receptors originate from a man aged 30-40 years in good health. Both conserved end residues are trimmed from each CDR3.

CDR3aa,j_gene,len,v_gene
ASSLGTYEQY,TRBJ2-7,10,TRBV7-8
ASSIQLAGVGNEQF,TRBJ2-1,14,TRBV19
ASSLGLAGVLGGELF,TRBJ2-2,15,TRBV13
ASRLGDTQY,TRBJ2-3,9,TRBV7-2
ASSRSAYEQY,TRBJ2-7,10,TRBV28
ASSEVGLGIYGYT,TRBJ1-2,13,TRBV6-1
ASSLTDTQY,TRBJ2-3,9,TRBV5-4
ASSLVRGATYYGYT,TRBJ1-2,14,TRBV5-1
ASSNLPGLSYEQY,TRBJ2-7,13,TRBV19
ASSVTLPGELF,TRBJ2-2,11,TRBV5-6
ASSSGTSGANEQF,TRBJ2-1,13,TRBV27
ASSFGTAEYNEQF,TRBJ2-1,13,TRBV4-3
ASESDEQY,TRBJ2-7,8,TRBV10-2
ASRGTSYNEQF,TRBJ2-1,11,TRBV6-6
ASSQIPGAAEKLF,TRBJ1-4,13,TRBV4-2
ASSLPGSYEQY,TRBJ2-7,11,TRBV13
ASSPFNTGGTEAF,TRBJ1-1,13,TRBV6-1
ASSTTGYYAGELF,TRBJ2-2,13,TRBV7-9
ASSRGQGAWVNQPQH,TRBJ1-5,15,TRBV7-9